This paragraph reports one T cell receptor beta chain. The junction and the germline gene differ at one end; a read error may be behind it. The read terminates 3 residues before the CDR3 end, so the remaining end is supplied by the germline J gene. Other DNA sequences within the sample encode an identical CDR3. The sample is drawn from a study of T cells in women clearing cervical HPV infection. Libraries were prepared by immunoSEQ multiplex PCR; TCRdb keeps only in-frame clonotypes and omits some of them. The sample holds roughly 45,000 clones. Per the germline V gene, CDR1 is SGHRS and CDR2 is YFSETQ. The CDR3 runs to 14 residues.

Sequencing used blood buffy coat. The chain couples TRBV5-1 to TRBJ1-2, with D tentatively TRBD1 (6 bases). This TCR was recovered from a woman between 18 and 75 years old with a cervical HPV16 infection that either progressed to CIN3+ or cleared (not recorded which). The CDR3 reads CASRSQGGSHGYTF. The CDR3 bases that were read are TGCGCCAGCAGGTCACAGGGAGGGTCACATGGT.